The rows below give T cell receptor beta chains drawn from one sample of a study of T cell repertoires and leukemia-associated antigens. TCRdb reanalysed the 5' RACE reads using MiXCR and keeps one entry per CDR3 protein. Altogether about 10,000 distinct CDR3 sequences are present, approximately 43% being singletons, with the ten largest covering over 25%. Their antigen targets remain unknown. Material: CD3+ T cells sorted from blood and cultured. These TCRs come from a female donor in good health. Both conserved end residues are part of each CDR3. The order of the fields is J gene, V gene, CDR3 protein.

TRBJ2-1 | TRBV29-1 | CSVDVASGRADEQFF
TRBJ1-1 | TRBV5-1 | CASSGKDRGRIGSTEAFF
TRBJ1-6 | TRBV5-1 | CASSLGQVGSPLHF
TRBJ1-2 | TRBV12-3/TRBV12-4 | CASSFGPLGYTF
TRBJ1-2 | TRBV12-3/TRBV12-4 | CASGVRGGRGYTF
TRBJ2-1 | TRBV5-1 | CASSLYPRTNEQFF
TRBJ2-7 | TRBV7-3 | CASSLKAGAPFSYEQYF
TRBJ2-2 | TRBV7-9 | CASSFPGTGELFF
TRBJ2-3 | TRBV29-1 | CGGHRASTDTQYF
TRBJ2-1 | TRBV5-1 | CASSLAPRYEQFF
TRBJ2-7 | TRBV5-5 | CASSLYWGLSYEQYF
TRBJ1-2 | TRBV29-1 | CSAATRQAGHFSYGYTF
TRBJ2-3 | TRBV7-9 | CASSLTSGSPTDTQYF
TRBJ2-7 | TRBV18 | CASSPRFWEVQYF
TRBJ1-5 | TRBV20-1 | CSARRQAANQPQHF
TRBJ1-1 | TRBV4-1 | CASSQKRLWDRKHANTEAFF
TRBJ1-2 | TRBV20-1 | CSARDPGTGNCGYTF
TRBJ2-1 | TRBV7-3 | CASSPGPYNYNEQFF
TRBJ2-1 | TRBV4-1 | CASRGDRGLYDEQFF
TRBJ2-1 | TRBV3-1 | CASSHGGLAYNEQFF
TRBJ2-1 | TRBV6-2/TRBV6-3 | CASASGNLEQFF
TRBJ2-2 | TRBV7-3 | CASSLTQTTGELFF